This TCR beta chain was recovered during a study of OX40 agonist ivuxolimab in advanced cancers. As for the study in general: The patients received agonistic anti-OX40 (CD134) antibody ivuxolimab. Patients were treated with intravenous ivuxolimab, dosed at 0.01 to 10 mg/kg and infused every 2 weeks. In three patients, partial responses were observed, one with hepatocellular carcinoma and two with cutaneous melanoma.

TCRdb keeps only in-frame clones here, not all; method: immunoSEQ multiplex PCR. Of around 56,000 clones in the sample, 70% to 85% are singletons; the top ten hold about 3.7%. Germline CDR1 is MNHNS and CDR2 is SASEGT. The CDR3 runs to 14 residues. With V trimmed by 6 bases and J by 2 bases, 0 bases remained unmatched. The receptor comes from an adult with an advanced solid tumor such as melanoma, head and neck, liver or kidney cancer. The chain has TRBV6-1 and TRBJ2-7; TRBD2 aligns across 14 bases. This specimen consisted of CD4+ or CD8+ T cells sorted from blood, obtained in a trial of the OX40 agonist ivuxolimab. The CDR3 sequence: CASRGLAGAYEQYF. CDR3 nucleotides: TGTGCCAGCAGGGGACTAGCGGGAGCCTACGAGCAGTACTTC.